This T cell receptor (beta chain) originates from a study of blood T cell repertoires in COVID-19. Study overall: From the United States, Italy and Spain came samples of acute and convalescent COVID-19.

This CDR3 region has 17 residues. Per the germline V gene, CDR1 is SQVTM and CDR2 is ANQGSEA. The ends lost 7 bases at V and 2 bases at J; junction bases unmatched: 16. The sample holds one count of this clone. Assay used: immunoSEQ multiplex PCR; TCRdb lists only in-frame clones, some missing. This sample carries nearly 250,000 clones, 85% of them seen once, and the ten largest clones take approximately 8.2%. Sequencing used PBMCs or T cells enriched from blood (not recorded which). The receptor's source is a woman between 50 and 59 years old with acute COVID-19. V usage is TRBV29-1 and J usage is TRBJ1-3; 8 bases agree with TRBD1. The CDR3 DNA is TGCAGCGCTATTGGGACAGGCCAAACTCTCACTGGAAACACCATATATTTT. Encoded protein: CSAIGTGQTLTGNTIYF.